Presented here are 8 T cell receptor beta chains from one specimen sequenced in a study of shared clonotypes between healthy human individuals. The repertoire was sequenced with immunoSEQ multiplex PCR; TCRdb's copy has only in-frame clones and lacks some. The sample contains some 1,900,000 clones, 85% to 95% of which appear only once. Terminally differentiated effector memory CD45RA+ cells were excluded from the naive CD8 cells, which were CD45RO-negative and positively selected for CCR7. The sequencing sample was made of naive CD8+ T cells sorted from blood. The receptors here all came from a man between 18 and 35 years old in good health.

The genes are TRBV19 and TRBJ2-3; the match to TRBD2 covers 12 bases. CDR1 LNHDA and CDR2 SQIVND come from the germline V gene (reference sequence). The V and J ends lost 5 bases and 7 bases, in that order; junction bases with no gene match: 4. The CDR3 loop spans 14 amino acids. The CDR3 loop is CASSASGGAYTQYF. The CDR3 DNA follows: TGTGCCAGTAGTGCTAGCGGGGGGGCGTATACGCAGTATTTT.

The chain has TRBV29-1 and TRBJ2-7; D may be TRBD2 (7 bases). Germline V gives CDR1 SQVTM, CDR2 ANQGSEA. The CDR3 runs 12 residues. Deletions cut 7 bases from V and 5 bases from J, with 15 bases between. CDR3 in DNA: TGCAGCGGCTTTGGGGGGGGCCACGAGCAGTACTTC. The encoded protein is CSGFGGGHEQYF.

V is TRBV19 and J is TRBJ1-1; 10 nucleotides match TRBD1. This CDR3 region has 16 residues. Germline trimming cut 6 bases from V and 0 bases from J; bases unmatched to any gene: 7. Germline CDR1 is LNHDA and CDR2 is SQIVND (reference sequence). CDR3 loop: CASRPQTGGMNTEAFF. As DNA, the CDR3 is TGTGCCAGTAGACCCCAGACAGGGGGCATGAACACTGAAGCTTTCTTT.

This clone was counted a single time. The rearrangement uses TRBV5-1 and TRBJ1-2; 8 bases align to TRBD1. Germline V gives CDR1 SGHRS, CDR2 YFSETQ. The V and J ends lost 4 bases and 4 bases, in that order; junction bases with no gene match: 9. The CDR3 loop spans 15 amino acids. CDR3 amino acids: CASSLRTGSTYGYTF. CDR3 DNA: TGCGCCAGCAGCCTACGGACAGGGTCGACCTATGGCTACACCTTC. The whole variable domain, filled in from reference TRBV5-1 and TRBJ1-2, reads KAGVTQTPRYLIKTRGQQVTLSCSPISGHRSVSWYQQTPGQGLQFLFEYFSETQRNKGNFPGRFSGRQFSNSRSEMNVSTLELGDSALYLCASSLRTGSTYGYTFGSGTRLTVV.

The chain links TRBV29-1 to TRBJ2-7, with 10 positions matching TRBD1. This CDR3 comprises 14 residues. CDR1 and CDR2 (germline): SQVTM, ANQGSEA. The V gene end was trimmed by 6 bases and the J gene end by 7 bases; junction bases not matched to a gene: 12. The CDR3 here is CSVYWDRGYREQYF. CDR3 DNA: TGCAGCGTCTACTGGGACAGGGGATATCGGGAGCAGTACTTC.

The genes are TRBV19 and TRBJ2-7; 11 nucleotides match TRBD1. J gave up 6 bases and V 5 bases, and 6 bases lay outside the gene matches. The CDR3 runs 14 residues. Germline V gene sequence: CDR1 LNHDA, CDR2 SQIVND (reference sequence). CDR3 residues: CASSPWTGGFEQYF. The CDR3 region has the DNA TGTGCCAGTAGTCCCTGGACAGGGGGCTTCGAGCAGTACTTC.

The CDR3 DNA reads TGTGCCAGCTCACCACCCTCTGTAGCCAAAAACATTCAGTACTTC. Encoded protein: CASSPPSVAKNIQYF. The V call is TRBV18, the J call TRBJ2-4; D ambiguous. The ends were cut back, 0 bases at V and 0 bases at J, with 6 bases in the middle. Germline V gives CDR1 KGHSH, CDR2 LQKENI. The CDR3 has 15 amino acids.

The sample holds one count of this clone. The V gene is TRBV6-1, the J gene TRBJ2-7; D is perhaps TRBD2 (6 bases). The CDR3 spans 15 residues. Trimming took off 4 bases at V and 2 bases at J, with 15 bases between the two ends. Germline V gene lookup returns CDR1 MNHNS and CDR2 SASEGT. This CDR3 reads CASSGLTRDAYEQYF. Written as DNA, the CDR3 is TGTGCCAGCAGTGGCCTGACTAGAGATGCCTACGAGCAGTACTTC.